These 29 T cell receptor beta chains were all obtained from the same sample, sequenced in a study of T cell changes during pregnancy in multiple sclerosis (dated by TCRdb to about 2019). Library creation used the immunoSEQ multiplex PCR assay. This immuneACCESS table, as held by TCRdb, lists in-frame sequences with V and J called but not all clones. Of the missing ones, under half trace to an unresolved V gene in checked studies; the others have no known cause. The table for this sample lists about 40,000 clones; around 89% of them were counted only once. The ten top clones hold around 0.49% of the sample. The material sequenced was CD4+ T cells from peripheral blood mononuclear cells, taken in the first trimester of pregnancy. All receptors derive from a female donor with multiple sclerosis, enrolled in a pregnancy study.

The chain carries TRBV7-2 and TRBJ2-7; D gene uncertain. V was cut by 5 bases and J by 0 bases, with 17 bases left in between. The CDR3 runs to 16 residues. Germline CDR1 reads SGHTA; CDR2 reads FQGNSA. DNA of the CDR3: TGTGCCAGCAGCCCAGAAGCAGGTATACTCTCCTACGAGCAGTACTTC. This encodes CASSPEAGILSYEQYF.

The CDR3 DNA reads TGTGCCTGGGCGCCGCTCCTAGATTCACCCCTCCACTTT. This gives the protein CAWAPLLDSPLHF. This sequence joins TRBV30 and TRBJ1-6; D gene unclear. CDR1 is GTSNPN, CDR2 SVGIG, per germline (reference sequence). V lost 5 bases to trimming and J lost 8 bases, with 13 bases between them. The CDR3 spans 13 residues. Based on the CDR3 plus reference TRBV30 and TRBJ1-6, the full variable domain is SQTIHQWPATLVQPVGSPLSLECTVEGTSNPNLYWYRQAAGRGLQLLFYSVGIGQISSEVPQNLSASRPQDRQFILSSKKLLLSDSGFYLCAWAPLLDSPLHFGNGTRLTVT.

The chain combines TRBV7-8 with TRBJ2-3; 11 nucleotides line up with TRBD2. The CDR3 consists of 15 residues. CDR1 is SGHVS and CDR2 is FQNEAQ in the germline V gene. With 1 base clipped from V and 6 bases from J, the junction kept 3 bases outside the gene matches. The CDR3 is CASSLGTSGLDTQYF. DNA for the CDR3: TGTGCCAGCAGCTTAGGGACTAGCGGGTTGGATACGCAGTATTTT.

The V call is TRBV6-1, the J call TRBJ2-7; 10 bases are shared with TRBD2. This CDR3 has 14 residues. Looked up from germline, CDR1 is MNHNS and CDR2 is SASEGT. J was trimmed by 7 bases and V by 6 bases; bases with no gene match: 9. The CDR3 is CASRGLAAAGEQYF. The CDR3 region has the DNA TGTGCCAGCAGAGGACTAGCGGCAGCCGGAGAGCAGTACTTC.

The rearrangement links TRBV5-1 to TRBJ2-5; 7 bases line up with TRBD2. Germline assignment: CDR1 SGHRS and CDR2 YFSETQ. Germline trimming cut 5 bases from V and 1 base from J; bases unmatched to any gene: 5. The CDR3 has 14 residues. CDR3 sequence reads: CASRFGGSQETQYF. CDR3 DNA: TGCGCCAGCAGATTTGGCGGGAGCCAAGAGACCCAGTACTTC.

DNA for the CDR3: TGTGCCTCACAGGGGGACATCTCTGGAAACACCATATATTTT. This codes for CASQGDISGNTIYF. The genes are TRBV6-5 and TRBJ1-3, with 8 bases identical to TRBD1. This CDR3 has 14 amino acids. V shed 11 bases, J shed 0 bases, and the junction held 6 bases outside the gene matches. Germline values: CDR1 MNHEY, CDR2 SVGAGI.

This chain links TRBV5-6 with TRBJ2-2; 11 nucleotides line up with TRBD2. Germline V CDR1 and CDR2: SGHDT, YYEEEE. The CDR3 length is 18 residues. Losses at the gene ends were 4 bases for V and 4 bases for J; bases not matched to a gene: 12. Here the CDR3 DNA reads TGTGCCAGCAGCCTCGGGCGGTGGCTAGCGGGAGGCACCGGGGAGCTGTTTTTT. This translates into CASSLGRWLAGGTGELFF.

The genes are TRBV7-2 and TRBJ1-6; D not certain. Germline V gene data show CDR1 as SGHTA and CDR2 as FQGNSA. V lost 1 base and J lost 1, with 17 bases in between. The CDR3 contains 19 residues. The CDR3 reads CASSLEGRLGGSYNSPLHF. The CDR3 region has the DNA TGTGCCAGCAGCTTAGAGGGTCGACTAGGTGGGTCCTATAATTCACCCCTCCACTTT.

The rearrangement uses TRBV5-5 and TRBJ1-5, with 10 bases matching TRBD1. Looked up from germline, CDR1 is SGHKS and CDR2 is YYEKEE (reference sequence). The length of the CDR3 is 16 residues. The V segment lost 4 bases and the J segment 1 base; nucleotides outside the gene matches: 5. In DNA, the CDR3 is TGTGCCAGCAGCATGGGGGACAGGGGAAGCAATCAGCCCCAGCATTTT. This translates into CASSMGDRGSNQPQHF. The full variable domain, with the rest looked up from reference TRBV5-5 and TRBJ1-5, is DAGVTQSPTHLIKTRGQQVTLRCSPISGHKSVSWYQQVLGQGPQFIFQYYEKEERGRGNFPDRFSARQFPNYSSELNVNALLLGDSALYLCASSMGDRGSNQPQHFGDGTRLSIL.

The chain carries TRBV4-3 and TRBJ2-1; D perhaps matches TRBD1 (6 bases). This CDR3 is 13 amino acids long. V lost 3 bases to trimming and J lost 9 bases, with 12 bases between them. Germline assignment: CDR1 LGHNA and CDR2 YSLEER. The CDR3 DNA reads TGCGCCAGCAGCCAGGGGATAGGGGGTGAGCAGTTCTTC. It is translated as CASSQGIGGEQFF.

The sample holds one count of this clone. The V call is TRBV19, the J call TRBJ1-5, with no clear D. Germline V gene lookup returns CDR1 LNHDA and CDR2 SQIVND (reference sequence). The germline V and J ends were trimmed by 3 bases and 3 bases, with 15 bases remaining between them. This CDR3 has 16 amino acids. CDR3 DNA sequence: TGTGCCAGTAGTATGCGGGCCAACGGACCCAATCAGCCCCAGCATTTT. Translated: CASSMRANGPNQPQHF.

The chain has TRBV6-5 and TRBJ2-4; 9 bases are a match to TRBD1. Germline lookup yields CDR1 MNHEY and CDR2 SVGAGI. The J segment lost 8 bases and the V segment lost 6 bases, leaving 5 bases of the junction unmatched. This CDR3 is built from 13 residues. CDR3 in amino acids: CASRMTGGDIQYF. As DNA, the CDR3 is TGTGCCAGCAGAATGACAGGGGGGGACATTCAGTACTTC.

The chain has TRBV11-2 and TRBJ2-2; D is perhaps TRBD2 (6 bases). V gave up 4 bases and J gave up 4 bases, with 10 bases separating them. CDR1 and CDR2 (germline): SGHAT, FQNNGV. The CDR3 is made up of 14 amino acids. The CDR3 nucleotides are TGTGCCAGCAGCTCCCAGACTAGCACCGGGGAGCTGTTTTTT. Its protein product is CASSSQTSTGELFF. Full variable domain (remainder filled in from reference TRBV11-2 and TRBJ2-2): EAGVAQSPRYKIIEKRQSVAFWCNPISGHATLYWYQQILGQGPKLLIQFQNNGVVDDSQLPKDRFSAERLKGVDSTLKIQPAKLEDSAVYLCASSSQTSTGELFFGEGSRLTVL.

This clone was seen once. V is TRBV29-1 and J is TRBJ2-1; 12 nucleotides align to TRBD2. The CDR3 is 18 residues long. The V gene end was trimmed by 5 bases and the J gene end by 10 bases; junction bases not matched to a gene: 21. Germline loops: CDR1 SQVTM, CDR2 ANQGSEA. The CDR3 loop reads CSVSGTSGSSMMEDEQFF. The CDR3 DNA follows: TGCAGCGTTTCCGGGACTAGCGGGTCCTCGATGATGGAGGACGAGCAGTTCTTC.

CDR3 bases: TGTGCCATCAGCCCTAGCGGGGGGGCCGGTCAGGCCTACAATGAGCAGTTCTTC. Protein product: CAISPSGGAGQAYNEQFF. J is TRBJ2-1 and V is TRBV10-3, with TRBD2 matching 12 bases. Germline V gene data show CDR1 as ENHRY and CDR2 as SYGVKD. The CDR3 extends over 18 amino acids. V was clipped by 6 bases and J by 2 bases; unmatched bases: 11.

The gene calls are TRBV2 and TRBJ1-5, with TRBD1 matching over 7 bases. This CDR3 is 15 amino acids long. CDR1 and CDR2 (germline): SNHLY, FYNNEI. The junction had 5 bases not matched to a gene; V was cut back by 2 bases and J by 4 bases. CDR3: CASSERQGRNQPQHF. The DNA of the CDR3 is TGTGCCAGCAGTGAAAGACAGGGACGAAATCAGCCCCAGCATTTT.

The chain links TRBV11-3 to TRBJ1-1; 8 bases are shared with TRBD1. The CDR3 has 13 amino acids. Germline trimming cut 7 bases from V and 4 bases from J; bases unmatched to any gene: 5. Germline V gene lookup returns CDR1 SGHNT and CDR2 YENEEA. Written as DNA, the CDR3 is TGTGCCAGCACCAGAGACAGGGGCACTGAAGCTTTCTTT. It translates to CASTRDRGTEAFF.

The chain couples TRBV2 to TRBJ2-7; the D gene is possibly TRBD2 (6 bases). Germline loops: CDR1 SNHLY, CDR2 FYNNEI. The CDR3 spans 13 residues. Trimming pared 6 bases from V and 6 bases from J, leaving 15 bases between. CDR3 in DNA: TGTGCCAGCAGCGGGGGTAGTAGGGGCGAGCAGTACTTC. Amino acids: CASSGGSRGEQYF.

V is TRBV7-9 and J is TRBJ2-7; 11 nucleotides match TRBD2. Germline V gives CDR1 SEHNR, CDR2 FQNEAQ (reference sequence). Trimming took 0 bases from V and 6 from J; bases not matched to a gene: 10. The CDR3 runs to 17 residues. CDR3 in amino acids: CASSLAGLAGGVREQYF. Here the CDR3 DNA reads TGTGCCAGCAGCTTAGCAGGGCTAGCGGGAGGCGTACGCGAGCAGTACTTC. The complete variable domain, with remaining parts taken from reference TRBV7-9 and TRBJ2-7, reads DTGVSQNPRHKITKRGQNVTFRCDPISEHNRLYWYRQTLGQGPEFLTYFQNEAQLEKSRLLSDRFSAERPKGSFSTLEIQRTEQGDSAMYLCASSLAGLAGGVREQYFGPGTRLTVT.

The rearrangement joins TRBV5-1 to TRBJ2-2; D possibly corresponds to TRBD2 (5 bases). Deletions cut 1 base from V and 6 bases from J, with 13 bases between. Germline lookup yields CDR1 SGHRS and CDR2 YFSETQ. This CDR3 contains 15 residues. CDR3 residues: CASSLTRPDSGELFF. Here the CDR3 DNA reads TGCGCCAGCAGCTTGACCAGACCGGACTCCGGGGAGCTGTTTTTT.

The chain uses TRBV6-5 and TRBJ1-5, with no clear D. V lost 6 bases and J lost 5, with 14 bases in between. The CDR3 extends over 14 amino acids. CDR1 and CDR2 (germline): MNHEY, SVGAGI. In DNA, the CDR3 is TGTGCCAGCAGCGTAGGCGGCAGCGATCAGCCCCAGCATTTT. This sequence encodes CASSVGGSDQPQHF.

This chain links TRBV7-8 with TRBJ2-1, with 9 bases fitting TRBD2. CDR1 and CDR2 from the germline V gene are SGHVS and FQNEAQ. CDR3 length equals 18 residues. Trimming took 5 bases from V and 4 from J; bases not matched to a gene: 15. In DNA, the CDR3 is TGTGCCAGCAGCGCCCGCCCGAGGCGGGGGGGTGGGTACAATGAGCAGTTCTTC. Its translation: CASSARPRRGGGYNEQFF.

The chain employs TRBV6-1 and TRBJ1-5; tentatively, D is TRBD1 (6 bases). V was cut by 3 bases and J by 0 bases, with 12 bases left in between. The length of the CDR3 is 16 residues. CDR1 and CDR2 (germline): MNHNS, SASEGT. This chain's CDR3 is CASSDTQGYSNQPQHF. The CDR3 DNA sequence: TGTGCCAGCAGTGACACACAGGGTTATAGCAATCAGCCCCAGCATTTT.

V and J are TRBV30 and TRBJ1-1, with D possibly being TRBD1 (6 bases). Germline V gene lookup returns CDR1 GTSNPN and CDR2 SVGIG (reference sequence). With 7 bases removed from V and 3 bases from J, the gap between germline ends came to 15 bases. The length of the CDR3 is 13 residues. DNA for the CDR3: TGTGCCTACCGCCTGACAGGAGACACTGAAGCTTTCTTT. Its protein is CAYRLTGDTEAFF.

This clone was recorded only once. V and J are TRBV27 and TRBJ2-5; D is ambiguous. Trimming pared 5 bases from V and 5 bases from J, leaving 15 bases between. CDR1 and CDR2 from the germline V gene are MNHEY and SMNVEV (reference sequence). This CDR3 contains 14 residues. The CDR3 coding sequence is TGTGCCAGCAGTCCCTCCGCTGTTCGGGAGACCCAGTACTTC. Translated: CASSPSAVRETQYF.

The chain couples TRBV6-1 to TRBJ2-1, with TRBD2 matching 7 bases. Germline trimming cut 1 base from V and 2 bases from J; bases unmatched to any gene: 2. CDR3 size: 15 residues. The germline CDR1 and CDR2 sequences are MNHNS and SASEGT. CDR3 in DNA: TGTGCCAGCAGTGAAGGTGCGGGGGCCTACAATGAGCAGTTCTTC. Protein sequence: CASSEGAGAYNEQFF.

The rearrangement links TRBV19 to TRBJ2-7; 8 bases line up with TRBD1. Germline V lookup: CDR1 LNHDA, CDR2 SQIVND (reference sequence). Germline trimming cut 6 bases from V and 5 bases from J; bases unmatched to any gene: 6. The length of the CDR3 is 13 residues. The CDR3 DNA is TGTGCCAGTAGGCGGACAGGGCGGGACGAGCAGTACTTC. This translates into CASRRTGRDEQYF.

The chain couples TRBV5-1 to TRBJ2-7, with D maybe TRBD2 (5 bases). The CDR3 covers 14 residues. Germline loops: CDR1 SGHRS, CDR2 YFSETQ. Trimming removed 1 base from V and 6 bases from J, with 14 bases in between. The CDR3 nucleotides are TGCGCCAGCAGCTTGCGGGGAGATCTCCTCGAGCAGTACTTC. Translation: CASSLRGDLLEQYF.

This chain links TRBV5-1 with TRBJ1-4; the match to TRBD1 covers 9 bases. The germline CDR1 and CDR2 sequences are SGHRS and YFSETQ. The CDR3 loop spans 16 amino acids. The junction had 13 bases not matched to a gene; V was cut back by 5 bases and J by 8 bases. The CDR3 DNA follows: TGCGCCAGCAGTCCTCAGTCCGGGACAGGGTGGGAAAAACTGTTTTTT. It codes for CASSPQSGTGWEKLFF.